The sample holds many counts of the clone carrying this TCR beta chain. Its antigen is not identified. Production of TCR cDNA was by 5'RACE template switching, which also added a universal primer site and UMIs. From the 5' RACE reads, TCRdb called clonotypes with MiXCR, one entry per CDR3 protein. The sample shows around 250,000 distinct CDR3 sequences, less than 8.5% of them seen only once. The V end was cut by 6 bases, the J end by 1 base, with 10 bases between. The length of the CDR3 is 13 residues. Per germline, CDR1 ENHRY and CDR2 SYGVKD. This entry is derived from a study of T cells after yellow fever vaccination. General observations from the study: In post-booster samples, most primary-vaccination clones reappeared (approximately 95% CD4, roughly 88% CD8). Just a small share of clonotypes turned up in the CD4 compartment as well as the CD8 compartment.

The sequence came from a man aged 25-45 years who received the YFV17D yellow fever vaccine. The sequencing used CD4+ T cells sorted from PBMCs, collected 15 days after the yellow fever booster vaccination. The chain is built from TRBV10-3 and TRBJ2-7, with D possibly being TRBD1 (5 bases). In DNA form, the CDR3 reads TGTGCCATCAGGACAGCCAATTCCTACGAGCAGTACTTC. Protein sequence: CAIRTANSYEQYF.